This T cell receptor beta chain was sequenced in a study of T-cell memory formation after mild COVID-19. Study context: The TCR clusters were mostly specific to one donor. Broader study findings: Some SARS-CoV-2-responding clones were already detected in memory before infection. What remained unconfirmed was the SARS-CoV-2 specificity of second-wave clones peaking on day 37.

This clonotype was recorded at least ten times. The antigen remains undetermined. Germline CDR1 and CDR2: LGHNA and YSLEER. The CDR3 consists of 16 residues. V lost 3 bases and J 2 bases, leaving 11 bases between the germline ends. One entry per CDR3 protein, called by TCRdb with MiXCR from the 5' RACE reads. The repertoire holds around 100,000 distinct CDR3 sequences, about 20% seen once, with about 42% in the top ten. This clonotype was sampled from a man younger than 30 who had mild COVID-19 (a few samples of this study predate the infection). Cell type and time point are not known. V and J are TRBV4-3 and TRBJ2-6; TRBD2 might be the D (5 bases). The sample was PBMCs or a T cell subset sorted from them (not recorded which). CDR3 coding DNA: TGCGCCAGCAGCCAGGTGTCCGGGACTGGGGCCAACGTCCTGACTTTC. Amino acid sequence: CASSQVSGTGANVLTF.